This TCR beta chain was retrieved from a study of OX40 agonist ivuxolimab in advanced cancers. For the study at large: Six ivuxolimab dose levels, 0.01 to 10 mg/kg, were given intravenously every 2 weeks. Enrollees could have had prior anti-PD-1, anti-PD-L1 or anti-CTLA-4 therapy, which 30% to 50% had received. Study-wide results and limits: Compared with CD4+, CD8+ T cells on average had more expanded clones. The specificity for antigen of the expanded peripheral T cells was not determined.

Remarks on this clone: What it recognizes is unknown.

Only in-frame clones appear in the TCRdb table, and some are missing; sequencing was by immunoSEQ multiplex PCR. There are around 68,000 clones in the sample; around 90% occur only once, and approximately 2.6% lies in the top ten. V lost 3 bases and J 6 bases, leaving 12 bases between the germline ends. The CDR3 totals 13 residues. The germline gives CDR1 SGHTA, CDR2 FQGNSA. The V and J genes are TRBV7-2 and TRBJ2-7; unclear D gene. This TCR derives from an adult with an advanced solid tumor such as melanoma, head and neck, liver or kidney cancer. This specimen consisted of CD4+ or CD8+ T cells sorted from blood, obtained in a trial of the OX40 agonist ivuxolimab. As DNA, the CDR3 is TGTGCCAGCAGCTTTTTTGCGCCATCCGAGCAGTACTTC. It encodes CASSFFAPSEQYF. Supplemented by reference TRBV7-2 and TRBJ2-7, the full variable domain reads GAGVSQSPSNKVTEKGKDVELRCDPISGHTALYWYRQSLGQGLEFLIYFQGNSAPDKSGLPSDRFSAERTGGSVSTLTIQRTQQEDSAVYLCASSFFAPSEQYFGPGTRLTVT.